The rows below give T cell receptor beta chains drawn from one sample of a study of T cell clones after liver transplantation. The method was immunoSEQ multiplex PCR; TCRdb's version includes in-frame clones alone and lacks a portion of them. The sample records about 74,000 clones, 80% being singletons. The starting material was CD4+ T cells from blood, obtained before liver transplant. The receptors derive from a human donor who received a liver transplant. The CDR3 runs from the conserved cysteine through the conserved F or W. A D gene is named only where the DNA matches it firmly. Rows give clone size only sometimes, using once, few, many, or a class for an expanded clone.

>TRBV15|TRBJ2-7|-|TRBD1
TGTGCCACCAGCAGAGCAGGGACAGGGGGCGAGCAGTACTTC
CATSRAGTGGEQYF
>TRBV6-6|TRBJ2-1|-|TRBD2
TGTGCCAGCTCTCAGCGGGAGCCCTACAATGAGCAGTTCTTC
CASSQREPYNEQFF
>TRBV7-6|TRBJ2-2|-|-
TGTGCCAGCAGCTCGGAGGTTGGGGGCACCGGGGAGCTGTTTTTT
CASSSEVGGTGELFF
>TRBV15|TRBJ1-3|-|-
TGTGCCACCAGCCGCGGAGGGAATGGAAACACCATATATTTT
CATSRGGNGNTIYF
>TRBV6-5|TRBJ1-2|-|TRBD1
TGTGCCAGCAGTCCTGGACTGGGACAGGGCTATGGCTACACCTTC
CASSPGLGQGYGYTF
>TRBV5-1|TRBJ2-1|-|-
TGCGCCAGCAGCATCGGGACAACTTACAATGAGCAGTTCTTC
CASSIGTTYNEQFF
>TRBV19|TRBJ2-6|-|-
TGTGCCAGTGTATCCCCCTCTGGGGCCAACGTCCTGACTTTC
CASVSPSGANVLTF
>TRBV19|TRBJ2-1|few|-
TGTGCCAGTAGGGGATACAATGAGCAGTTCTTC
CASRGYNEQFF
>TRBV27|TRBJ2-4|-|-
TGTGCCAGCAGTTTATCTTGGGGCGGGATTGAATACTTC
CASSLSWGGIEYF
>TRBV9|TRBJ1-4|-|TRBD1
TGTGCCAGCAGCCTTGGGACAGGGGGCGCGGCTAATGAAAAACTGTTTTTT
CASSLGTGGAANEKLFF
>TRBV5-6|TRBJ1-1|once|-
TGTGCCAGCAGCCGAGGGACACCTAACACTGAAGCTTTCTTT
CASSRGTPNTEAFF
>TRBV6-1|TRBJ2-7|-|TRBD1
TGTGCCAGCAGACTCGGACAGGGGGTTACCTACGAGCAGTACTTC
CASRLGQGVTYEQYF
>TRBV18|TRBJ2-3|-|-
TGTGCCAGCTCAGAGCTAGCGAAGGGGACAGATACGCAGTATTTT
CASSELAKGTDTQYF
>TRBV18|TRBJ2-5|-|-
TGTGCCAGCTCACCAAGGTGGGGGGCGGACGAGACCCAGTACTTC
CASSPRWGADETQYF
>TRBV12-5|TRBJ1-3|once|-
TGTGCTAGTGGTTCAGACGGAGGCTCTGGAAACACCATATATTTT
CASGSDGGSGNTIYF
>TRBV15|TRBJ2-7|once|-
TGTGCCACCAGCAGACCCTTACAGGGGGGGAACTACGAGCAGTACTTC
CATSRPLQGGNYEQYF
>TRBV11-3|TRBJ2-3|-|TRBD2
TGTGCCAGCAGCCCCGGGACTAGCGGGAGAGATACGCAGTATTTT
CASSPGTSGRDTQYF
>TRBV6-5|TRBJ1-2|-|-
TGTGCCAGCAGTACCGGCAGAAGAGGAGGCTACACCTTC
CASSTGRRGGYTF
>TRBV5-1|TRBJ2-5|-|-
TGCGCCAGCAGCTTTGGGTCGGAGGAGACCCAGTACTTC
CASSFGSEETQYF
>TRBV18|TRBJ1-2|few|-
TGTGCCAGCTCACCCGACAGTTCCCTTCTTTTTTATGGCTACACCTTC
CASSPDSSLLFYGYTF
>TRBV18|TRBJ2-5|-|TRBD2
TGTGCCAGCTCATCCCGGGGTAGCGGGAGCATTGAGACCCAGTACTTC
CASSSRGSGSIETQYF
>TRBV29-1|TRBJ1-3|-|-
TGCAGCGTTGAAGGTTCTGGAAACACCATATATTTT
CSVEGSGNTIYF
>TRBV2|TRBJ1-4|-|-
TGTGCCAGCAGTGTAGCCAGGTTGGAGGAAAAACTGTTTTTT
CASSVARLEEKLFF
>TRBV2|TRBJ1-4|-|-
TGTGCCAGCAGTGAAGTTACGGCAGCTAACCGAAATGAAAAACTGTTTTTT
CASSEVTAANRNEKLFF
>TRBV9|TRBJ2-1|-|TRBD2
TGTGCCAGCACCCCGGGACTAGCGGGAGGGTCATACAATGAGCAGTTCTTC
CASTPGLAGGSYNEQFF
>TRBV10-3|TRBJ2-5|-|TRBD2
TGTGCCATCCACAGCGGGAGGACCCAAGAGACCCAGTACTTC
CAIHSGRTQETQYF
>TRBV29-1|TRBJ2-1|-|-
TGCAGCGTTGATAGGGGGGCCCTCTACAATGAGCAGTTCTTC
CSVDRGALYNEQFF
>TRBV2|TRBJ1-2|-|-
TGTGCCAGCAGTGAAGATGGGACAACCCTCAGCTACACCTTC
CASSEDGTTLSYTF
>TRBV25-1|TRBJ1-4|-|TRBD1
TGTGCCAGCAGTGACCCAAGAGGACAGGGTTCATCTAATGAAAAACTGTTTTTT
CASSDPRGQGSSNEKLFF
>TRBV18|TRBJ1-2|-|-
TGTGCCAGCTCACCTAGGAAGGGAGCTAACTATGGCTACACCTTC
CASSPRKGANYGYTF
>TRBV15|TRBJ1-1|-|TRBD1
TGTGCCACCAGCAGAGCGACAGGGTATGACACTGAAGCTTTCTTT
CATSRATGYDTEAFF
>TRBV2|TRBJ2-2|-|TRBD1
TGTGCCAGCAGTGAGAGAACAGGGGGCACCGGGGAGCTGTTTTTT
CASSERTGGTGELFF
>TRBV5-6|TRBJ2-7|-|-
TGTGCCAGCAGCTTACGGGTTAGCTCCTACGAGCAGTACTTC
CASSLRVSSYEQYF
>TRBV27|TRBJ1-5|-|-
TGTGCCAGCAGTTTAGAATATAGCAATCAGCCCCAGCATTTT
CASSLEYSNQPQHF
>TRBV23-1|TRBJ2-7|-|TRBD2
TGCGCCAGCAGTTATCGGGAGGAGTACGAGCAGTACTTC
CASSYREEYEQYF
>TRBV7-7|TRBJ1-1|-|TRBD1
TGTGCCAGCAGCTCCGACAGGGGCACTGAAGCTTTCTTT
CASSSDRGTEAFF
>TRBV5-4|TRBJ1-2|-|TRBD1
TGTGCCAGCAGCCCAGGGGGGACAACAAACCTGGATGGCTACACCTTC
CASSPGGTTNLDGYTF
>TRBV5-1|TRBJ2-2|-|TRBD2
TGCGCCAGCAGCTTCCGGGACTACAACACCGGGGAGCTGTTTTTT
CASSFRDYNTGELFF
>TRBV19|TRBJ1-1|-|-
TGTGCCAGTAGTATAGACAGGGAAAAGAACAGTATCTTT
CASSIDREKNSIF
>TRBV5-1|TRBJ1-4|-|-
TGCGCCAGCAGCTTGGCCCCTAATGAAAAACTGTTTTTT
CASSLAPNEKLFF
>TRBV10-1|TRBJ1-3|-|-
TGCGCCAGCAGTGCAAATCGACAGAGAGCTGGAAACACCATATATTTT
CASSANRQRAGNTIYF
>TRBV5-1|TRBJ2-5|-|TRBD1
TGCGCCAGCAGCTGGGACAGCGAGACCCAGTACTTC
CASSWDSETQYF